Sequencing of this T cell receptor beta chain was carried out in a study of blood T cells in healthy people across ages. Through a sample-barcoded 5' primer and a J-beta primer mix, a second PCR was run for 7 to 11 cycles. Each sample yielded at least 2.5 million CDR3-containing paired-end reads. TCRdb fed the 5' RACE reads into MiXCR, producing one record per CDR3 protein. In the table there are over a million distinct CDR3 sequences, less than 50% of which are singletons. Study conclusions and caveats: PBMCs were not sorted, which prevented a conclusive comparison of naive versus antigen-experienced cells. Roughly linear age-related decline in beta diversity appeared, significant by age roughly 40.

The study recruited healthy Caucasian donors from Russia who were aged about 6 to 95. A note on this clonotype: Its cognate antigen is unknown.

Sequenced input: blood. This TCR derives from a woman in her sixties in good health.

The chain's CDR3 is CASSQGRGASEQFF. For the CDR3, the DNA is TGTGCCAGCAGCCAAGGACGTGGCGCGTCTGAGCAGTTCTTC. This chain uses TRBV3-1 with TRBJ2-1; D not certain. V was cut by 1 base and J by 9 bases, with 13 bases left in between. This CDR3 comprises 14 residues. CDR1 is LGHDT and CDR2 is YNNKEL in the germline V gene (reference sequence).